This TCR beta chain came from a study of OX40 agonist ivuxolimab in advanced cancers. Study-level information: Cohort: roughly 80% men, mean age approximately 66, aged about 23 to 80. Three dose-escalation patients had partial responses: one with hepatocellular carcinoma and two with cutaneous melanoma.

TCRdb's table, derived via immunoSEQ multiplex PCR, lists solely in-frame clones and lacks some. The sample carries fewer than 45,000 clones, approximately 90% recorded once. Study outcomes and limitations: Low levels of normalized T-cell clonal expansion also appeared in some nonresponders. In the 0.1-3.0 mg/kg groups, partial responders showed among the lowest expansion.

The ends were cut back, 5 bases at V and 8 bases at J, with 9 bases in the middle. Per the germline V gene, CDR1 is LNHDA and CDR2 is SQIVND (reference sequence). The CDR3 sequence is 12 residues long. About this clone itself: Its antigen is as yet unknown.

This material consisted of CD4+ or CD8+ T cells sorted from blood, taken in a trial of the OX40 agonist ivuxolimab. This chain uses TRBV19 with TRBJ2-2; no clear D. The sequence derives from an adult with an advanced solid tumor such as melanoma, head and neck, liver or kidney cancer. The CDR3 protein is CASSEVIGELFF. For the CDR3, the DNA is TGTGCCAGTAGTGAAGTTATAGGGGAGCTGTTTTTT.